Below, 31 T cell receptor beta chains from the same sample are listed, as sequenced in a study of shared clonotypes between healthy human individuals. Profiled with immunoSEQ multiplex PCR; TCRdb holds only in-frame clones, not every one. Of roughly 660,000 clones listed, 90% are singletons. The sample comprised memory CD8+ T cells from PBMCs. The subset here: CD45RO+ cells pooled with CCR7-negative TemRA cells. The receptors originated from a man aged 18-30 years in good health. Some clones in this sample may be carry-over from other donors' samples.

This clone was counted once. CDR3 sequence (DNA): TGCGCCAGCAGCCAAGATTCGGCTAGCAGATACAATGAGCAGTTCTTC. As protein: CASSQDSASRYNEQFF. The rearrangement joins TRBV4-1 to TRBJ2-1, with a possible D match to TRBD2 (5 bases). Germline CDR1 MGHRA, CDR2 YSYEKL. V lost 0 bases, J lost 4 bases, and 13 bases lay in between. This CDR3 is 16 amino acids long.

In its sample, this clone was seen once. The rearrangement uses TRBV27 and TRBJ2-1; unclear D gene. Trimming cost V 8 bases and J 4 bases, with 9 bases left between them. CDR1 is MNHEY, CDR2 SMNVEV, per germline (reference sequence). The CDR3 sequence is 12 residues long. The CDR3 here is CASSNTYNEQFF. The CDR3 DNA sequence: TGTGCCAGCTCCAATACTTACAATGAGCAGTTCTTC.

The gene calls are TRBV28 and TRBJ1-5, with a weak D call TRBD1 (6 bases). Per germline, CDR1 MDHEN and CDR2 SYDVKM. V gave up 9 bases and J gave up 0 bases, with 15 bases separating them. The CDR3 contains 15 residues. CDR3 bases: TGTGCCAGTGAGGGGGGCCCTGTTAGCAATCAGCCCCAGCATTTT. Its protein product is CASEGGPVSNQPQHF.

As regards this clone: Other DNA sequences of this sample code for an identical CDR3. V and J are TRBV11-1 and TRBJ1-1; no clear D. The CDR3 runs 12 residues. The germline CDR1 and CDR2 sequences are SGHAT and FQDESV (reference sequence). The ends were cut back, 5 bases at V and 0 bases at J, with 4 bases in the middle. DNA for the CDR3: TGTGCCAGCAGCCCACTGAACACTGAAGCTTTCTTT. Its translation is CASSPLNTEAFF.

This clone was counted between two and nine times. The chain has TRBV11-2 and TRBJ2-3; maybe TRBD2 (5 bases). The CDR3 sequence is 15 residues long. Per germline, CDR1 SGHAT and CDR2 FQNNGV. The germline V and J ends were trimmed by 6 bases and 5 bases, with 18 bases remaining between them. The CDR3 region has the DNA TGTGCCAGCAGGAGGAGTGGGAGTCGTGAAGATACGCAGTATTTT. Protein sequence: CASRRSGSREDTQYF.

The CDR3 coding sequence is TGTGCCAGCAGCCAATACAGGGTACCTGAAGCTTTCTTT. Translated, it gives CASSQYRVPEAFF. The rearrangement joins TRBV11-2 to TRBJ1-1; a possible D gene is TRBD1 (6 bases). V was shortened by 5 bases and J by 6 bases, with 13 bases between the two germline ends. The length of the CDR3 is 13 residues. Germline V gene sequence: CDR1 SGHAT, CDR2 FQNNGV.

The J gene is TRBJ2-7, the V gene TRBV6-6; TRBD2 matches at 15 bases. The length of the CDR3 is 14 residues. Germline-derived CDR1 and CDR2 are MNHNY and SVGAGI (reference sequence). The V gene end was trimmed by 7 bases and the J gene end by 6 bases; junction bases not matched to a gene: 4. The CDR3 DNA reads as TGTGCCAGCACCGTGGGACTAGCGGGAGGCGAGCAGTACTTC. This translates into CASTVGLAGGEQYF.

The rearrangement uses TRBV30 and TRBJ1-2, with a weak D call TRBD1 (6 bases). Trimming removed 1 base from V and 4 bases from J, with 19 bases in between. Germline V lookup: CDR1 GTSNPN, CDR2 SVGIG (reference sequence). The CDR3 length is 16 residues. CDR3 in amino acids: CAWSASSFRGIYGYTF. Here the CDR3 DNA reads TGTGCCTGGAGTGCCTCCAGTTTTAGGGGGATCTATGGCTACACCTTC.

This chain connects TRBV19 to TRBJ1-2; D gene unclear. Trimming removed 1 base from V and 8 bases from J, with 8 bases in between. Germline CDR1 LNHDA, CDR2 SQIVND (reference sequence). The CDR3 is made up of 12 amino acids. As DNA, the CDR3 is TGTGCCAGTAGTATAGCCTCGTCCGGCTACACCTTC. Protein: CASSIASSGYTF.

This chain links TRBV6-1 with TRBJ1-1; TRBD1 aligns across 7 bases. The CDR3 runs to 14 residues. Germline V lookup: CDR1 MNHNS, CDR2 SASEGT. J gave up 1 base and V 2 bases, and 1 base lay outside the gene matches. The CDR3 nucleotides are TGTGCCAGCAGTGAATACAGGGGGAACACTGAAGCTTTCTTT. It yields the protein CASSEYRGNTEAFF.

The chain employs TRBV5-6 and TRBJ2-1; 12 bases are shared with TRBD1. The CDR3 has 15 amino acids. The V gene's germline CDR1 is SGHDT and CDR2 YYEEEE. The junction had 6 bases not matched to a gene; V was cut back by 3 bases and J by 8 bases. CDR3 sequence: CASSSRDRGLYEQFF. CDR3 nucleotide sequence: TGTGCCAGCAGCTCCCGGGACAGGGGGCTCTATGAGCAGTTCTTC.

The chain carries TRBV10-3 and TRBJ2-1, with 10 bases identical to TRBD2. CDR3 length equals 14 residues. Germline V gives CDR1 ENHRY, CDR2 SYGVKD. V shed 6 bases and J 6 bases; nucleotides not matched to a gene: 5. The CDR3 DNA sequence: TGTGCCATCAGCCTAGCGGGAGTCCTCAATGAGCAGTTCTTC. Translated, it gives CAISLAGVLNEQFF.

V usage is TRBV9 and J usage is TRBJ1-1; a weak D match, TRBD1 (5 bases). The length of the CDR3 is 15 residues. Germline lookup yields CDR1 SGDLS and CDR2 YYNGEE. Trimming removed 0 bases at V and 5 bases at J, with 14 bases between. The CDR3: CASSVELGALTEAFF. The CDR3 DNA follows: TGTGCCAGCAGCGTAGAATTAGGGGCACTTACTGAAGCTTTCTTT.

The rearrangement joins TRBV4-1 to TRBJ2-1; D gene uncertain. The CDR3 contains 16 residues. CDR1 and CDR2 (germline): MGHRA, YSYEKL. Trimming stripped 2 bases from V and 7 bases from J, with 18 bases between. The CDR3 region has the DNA TGCGCCAGCAGCCAATTAGAAGGATCCCCGACTAATGAGCAGTTCTTC. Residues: CASSQLEGSPTNEQFF.

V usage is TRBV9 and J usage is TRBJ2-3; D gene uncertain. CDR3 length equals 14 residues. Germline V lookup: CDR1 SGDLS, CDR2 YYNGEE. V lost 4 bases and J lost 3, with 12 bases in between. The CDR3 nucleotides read TGTGCCAGCAGCCCCCTAGTGCGGACAGATACGCAGTATTTT. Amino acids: CASSPLVRTDTQYF.

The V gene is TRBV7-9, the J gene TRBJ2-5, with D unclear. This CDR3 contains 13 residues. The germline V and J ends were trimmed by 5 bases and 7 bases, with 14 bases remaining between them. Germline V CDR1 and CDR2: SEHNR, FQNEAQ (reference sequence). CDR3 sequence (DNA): TGTGCCAGCAGCCCCCGAATCGTTGGGACCCAGTACTTC. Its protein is CASSPRIVGTQYF.

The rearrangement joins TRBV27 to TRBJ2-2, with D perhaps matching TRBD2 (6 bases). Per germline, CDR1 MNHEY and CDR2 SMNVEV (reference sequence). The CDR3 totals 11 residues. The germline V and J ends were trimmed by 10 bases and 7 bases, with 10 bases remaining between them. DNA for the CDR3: TGTGCCACCCTCGGGGGCGGGGAGCTGTTTTTT. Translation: CATLGGGELFF.

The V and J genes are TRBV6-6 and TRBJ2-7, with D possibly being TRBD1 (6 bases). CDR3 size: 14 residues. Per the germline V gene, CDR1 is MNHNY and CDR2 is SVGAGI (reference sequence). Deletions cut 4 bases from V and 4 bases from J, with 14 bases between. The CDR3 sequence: CASSLSRDMYEQYF. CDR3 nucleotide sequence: TGTGCCAGCAGTTTGTCCCGGGACATGTACGAGCAGTACTTC.

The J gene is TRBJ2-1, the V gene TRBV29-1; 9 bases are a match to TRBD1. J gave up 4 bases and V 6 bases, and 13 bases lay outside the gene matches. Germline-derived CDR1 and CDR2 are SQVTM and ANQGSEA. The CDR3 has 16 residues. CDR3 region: CSVTGGAGGKYNEQFF. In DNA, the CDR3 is TGCAGCGTAACAGGGGGCGCGGGCGGGAAGTACAATGAGCAGTTCTTC.

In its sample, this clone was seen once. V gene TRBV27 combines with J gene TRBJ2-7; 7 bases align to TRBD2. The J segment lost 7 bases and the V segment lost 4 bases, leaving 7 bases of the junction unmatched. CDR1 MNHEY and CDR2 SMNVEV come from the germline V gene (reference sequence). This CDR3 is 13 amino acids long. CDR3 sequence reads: CASSSRGVGEQYF. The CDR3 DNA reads TGTGCCAGCAGTTCCCGGGGGGTGGGGGAGCAGTACTTC.

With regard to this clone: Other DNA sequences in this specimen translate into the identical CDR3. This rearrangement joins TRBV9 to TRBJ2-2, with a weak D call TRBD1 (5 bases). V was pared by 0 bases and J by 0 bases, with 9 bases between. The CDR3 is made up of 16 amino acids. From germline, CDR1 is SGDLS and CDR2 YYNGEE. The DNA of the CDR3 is TGTGCCAGCAGCGTAGGGGGCAGCGCGAACACCGGGGAGCTGTTTTTT. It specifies CASSVGGSANTGELFF.

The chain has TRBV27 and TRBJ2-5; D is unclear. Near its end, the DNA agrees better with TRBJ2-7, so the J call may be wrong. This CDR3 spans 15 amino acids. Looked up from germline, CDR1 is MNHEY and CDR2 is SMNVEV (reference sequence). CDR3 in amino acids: CASSGQNLPLYEQYF. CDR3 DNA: TGTGCCAGCAGCGGCCAGAACCTCCCGTTATACGAGCAGTACTTC.

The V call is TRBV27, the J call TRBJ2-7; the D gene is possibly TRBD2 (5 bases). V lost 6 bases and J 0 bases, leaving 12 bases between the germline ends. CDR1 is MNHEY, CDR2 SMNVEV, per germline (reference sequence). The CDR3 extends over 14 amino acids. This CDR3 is CASSLSESSYEQYF. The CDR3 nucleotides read TGTGCCAGCAGCCTTAGCGAGAGCTCCTACGAGCAGTACTTC.

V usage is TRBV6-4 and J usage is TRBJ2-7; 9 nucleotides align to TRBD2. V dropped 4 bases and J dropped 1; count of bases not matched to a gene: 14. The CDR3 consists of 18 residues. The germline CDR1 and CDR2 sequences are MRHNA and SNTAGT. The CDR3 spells CASSAVTGWLAGSYEQYF. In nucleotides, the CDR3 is TGTGCCAGCAGTGCTGTTACTGGCTGGCTAGCGGGATCCTACGAGCAGTACTTC.

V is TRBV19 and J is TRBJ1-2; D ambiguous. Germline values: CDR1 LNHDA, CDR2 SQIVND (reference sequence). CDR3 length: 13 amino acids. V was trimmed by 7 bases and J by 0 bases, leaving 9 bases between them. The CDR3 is CASTRTPNYGYTF. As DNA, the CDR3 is TGTGCCAGTACAAGGACTCCTAACTATGGCTACACCTTC. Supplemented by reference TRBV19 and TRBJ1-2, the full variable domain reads DGGITQSPKYLFRKEGQNVTLSCEQNLNHDAMYWYRQDPGQGLRLIYYSQIVNDFQKGDIAEGYSVSREKKESFPLTVTSAQKNPTAFYLCASTRTPNYGYTFGSGTRLTVV.

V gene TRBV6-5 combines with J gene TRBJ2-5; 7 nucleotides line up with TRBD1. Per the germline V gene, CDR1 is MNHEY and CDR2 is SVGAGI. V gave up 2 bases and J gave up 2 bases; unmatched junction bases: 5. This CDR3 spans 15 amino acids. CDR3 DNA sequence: TGTGCCAGCAGTTACGGCAGGGGGATTCAAGAGACCCAGTACTTC. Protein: CASSYGRGIQETQYF.

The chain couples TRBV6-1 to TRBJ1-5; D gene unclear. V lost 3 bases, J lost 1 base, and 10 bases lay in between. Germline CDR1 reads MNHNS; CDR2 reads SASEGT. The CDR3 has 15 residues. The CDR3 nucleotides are TGTGCCAGCAGTGACACACGATGGAGCAATCAGCCCCAGCATTTT. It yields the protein CASSDTRWSNQPQHF.

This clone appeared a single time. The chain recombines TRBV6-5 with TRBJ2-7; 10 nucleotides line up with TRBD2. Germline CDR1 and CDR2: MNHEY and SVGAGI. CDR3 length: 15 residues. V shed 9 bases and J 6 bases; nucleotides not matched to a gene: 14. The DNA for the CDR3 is TGTGCCAGTACTAGAAAAACTAGCGGGGACGGCGAGCAGTACTTC. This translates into CASTRKTSGDGEQYF.

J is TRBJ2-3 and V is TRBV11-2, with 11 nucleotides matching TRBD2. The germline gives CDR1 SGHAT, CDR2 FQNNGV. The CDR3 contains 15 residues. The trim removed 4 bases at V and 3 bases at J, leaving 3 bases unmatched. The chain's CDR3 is CASSSGTSGTDTQYF. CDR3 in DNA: TGTGCCAGCAGCTCCGGGACTAGCGGAACAGATACGCAGTATTTT.

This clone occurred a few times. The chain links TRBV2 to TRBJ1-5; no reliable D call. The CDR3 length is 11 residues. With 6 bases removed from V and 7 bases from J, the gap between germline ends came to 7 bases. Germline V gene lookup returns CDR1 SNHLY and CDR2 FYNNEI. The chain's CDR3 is CASSQGQPQHF. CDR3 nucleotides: TGTGCCAGCAGCCAAGGGCAGCCCCAGCATTTT. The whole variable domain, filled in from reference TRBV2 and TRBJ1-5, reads EPEVTQTPSHQVTQMGQEVILRCVPISNHLYFYWYRQILGQKVEFLVSFYNNEISEKSEIFDDQFSVERPDGSNFTLKIRSTKLEDSAMYFCASSQGQPQHFGDGTRLSIL.

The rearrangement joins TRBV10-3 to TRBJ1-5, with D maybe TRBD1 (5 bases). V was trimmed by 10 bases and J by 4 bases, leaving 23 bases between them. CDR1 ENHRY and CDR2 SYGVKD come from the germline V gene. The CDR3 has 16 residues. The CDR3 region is CATPLTLTVINQPQHF. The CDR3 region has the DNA TGTGCCACCCCACTAACTTTGACAGTTATTAATCAGCCCCAGCATTTT.